This TCR beta chain was captured by sequencing in a study of shared clonotypes between healthy human individuals. The CDR3 contains 14 residues. Trimming removed 2 bases from V and 3 bases from J, with 9 bases in between. The germline V gene encodes CDR1 MNHNS and CDR2 SASEGT. TCRdb's table, derived via immunoSEQ multiplex PCR, lists solely in-frame clones and lacks some. The sample contains 2.3 million or so clones, approximately 95% of which appear only once. J is TRBJ2-3 and V is TRBV6-1, with unresolved D. What was sequenced was naive CD4+ T cells from PBMCs. Subset here: CD45RA+ positively selected. This sequence originates from a man between 18 and 35 years old in good health. Some clones in this sample may be carry-over from other donors' samples. In DNA form, the CDR3 reads TGTGCCAGCAGTGAACCGGCAAAGACAGATACGCAGTATTTT. As protein: CASSEPAKTDTQYF.